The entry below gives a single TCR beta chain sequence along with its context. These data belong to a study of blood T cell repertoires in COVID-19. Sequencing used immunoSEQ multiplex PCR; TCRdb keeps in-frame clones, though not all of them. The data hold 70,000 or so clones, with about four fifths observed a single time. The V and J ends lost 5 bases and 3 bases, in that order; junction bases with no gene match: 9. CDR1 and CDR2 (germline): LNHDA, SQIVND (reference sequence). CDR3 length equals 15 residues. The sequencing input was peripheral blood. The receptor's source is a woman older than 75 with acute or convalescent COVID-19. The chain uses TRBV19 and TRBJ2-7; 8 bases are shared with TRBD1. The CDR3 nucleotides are TGTGCCAGTAGTCCCCGGACAGGGAAGGGCTACGAGCAGTACTTC. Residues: CASSPRTGKGYEQYF.